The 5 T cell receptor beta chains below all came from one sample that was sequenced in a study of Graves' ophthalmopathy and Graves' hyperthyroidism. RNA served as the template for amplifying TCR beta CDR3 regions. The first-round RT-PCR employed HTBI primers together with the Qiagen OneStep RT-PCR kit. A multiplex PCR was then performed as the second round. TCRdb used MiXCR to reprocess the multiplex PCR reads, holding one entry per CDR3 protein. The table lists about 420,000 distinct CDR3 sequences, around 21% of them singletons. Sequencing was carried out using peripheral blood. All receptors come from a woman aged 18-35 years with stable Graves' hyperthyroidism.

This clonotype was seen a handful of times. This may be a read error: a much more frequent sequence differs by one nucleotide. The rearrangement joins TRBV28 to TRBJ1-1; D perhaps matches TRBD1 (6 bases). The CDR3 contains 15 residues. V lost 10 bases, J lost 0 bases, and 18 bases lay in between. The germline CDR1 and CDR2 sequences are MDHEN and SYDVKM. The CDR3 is CATSRGTQMNTEAFF. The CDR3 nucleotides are TGTGCCACCTCTAGGGGGACACAAATGAACACTGAAGCTTTCTTT.

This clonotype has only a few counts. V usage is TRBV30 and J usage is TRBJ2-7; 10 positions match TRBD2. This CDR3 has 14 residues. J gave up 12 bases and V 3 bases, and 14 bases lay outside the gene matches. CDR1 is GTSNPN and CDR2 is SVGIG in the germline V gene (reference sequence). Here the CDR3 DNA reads TGTGCCTGGAGAGTTCCTCTAGCGGGAGAAGGTCCGTACTTC. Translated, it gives CAWRVPLAGEGPYF.

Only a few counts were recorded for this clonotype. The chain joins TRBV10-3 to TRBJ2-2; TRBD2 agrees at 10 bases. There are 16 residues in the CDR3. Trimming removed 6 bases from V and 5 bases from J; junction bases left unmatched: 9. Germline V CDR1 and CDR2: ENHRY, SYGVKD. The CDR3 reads CAIRSSAGGQTGELFF. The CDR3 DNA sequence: TGTGCCATCAGGAGCTCAGCGGGGGGGCAAACCGGGGAGCTGTTTTTT.

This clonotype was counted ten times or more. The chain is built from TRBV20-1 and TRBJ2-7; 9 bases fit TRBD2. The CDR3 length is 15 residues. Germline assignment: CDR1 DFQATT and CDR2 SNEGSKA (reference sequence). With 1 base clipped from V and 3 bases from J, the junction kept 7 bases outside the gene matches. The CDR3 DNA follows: TGCAGTGCTAGAGGGGTAGCGGGAGAGAGCTACGAGCAGTACTTC. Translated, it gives CSARGVAGESYEQYF.

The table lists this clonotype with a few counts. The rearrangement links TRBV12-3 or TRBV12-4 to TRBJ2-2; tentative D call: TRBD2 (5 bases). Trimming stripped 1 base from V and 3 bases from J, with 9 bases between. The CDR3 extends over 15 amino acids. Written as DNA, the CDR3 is TGTGCCAGCAGTTTAGGCGGGCCCCACACCGGGGAGCTGTTTTTT. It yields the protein CASSLGGPHTGELFF.